The rows below give T cell receptor beta chains drawn from one sample of a study of CD8+CD57+ T cells in acquired aplastic anemia. TCRdb redid the calling of the reads with MiXCR, one entry per CDR3 protein. There are 200,000 to 300,000 distinct CDR3 sequences in the sample; about 80% occur only once, and roughly 42% lies in the top ten. Sequencing input: sorted CD4+, CD8+, or CD8+CD57+ T cells (not recorded which) from PBMCs. The receptors originated from a human donor with aplastic anemia. Both conserved end residues are part of each CDR3. The D gene is left open where the match is weak. Clone size is given for some rows only: seen once, a few or many times, or a class if the clone is expanded.

CDR3	DNA	V	J	D	size
CASSGVGGTYTEAFF	TGTGCCAGTAGTGGGGTGGGGGGAACGTACACTGAAGCTTTCTTT	TRBV19	TRBJ1-1	-	-
CASSFTNGGYNSPLHF	TGTGCCAGCAGCTTTACTAACGGCGGCTATAATTCACCCCTCCACTTT	TRBV5-4	TRBJ1-6	-	-
CASRSGNTEAFF	TGTGCCAGTCGGAGTGGGAACACTGAGGCTTTCTTT	TRBV7-9	TRBJ1-1	-	-
CASSGFFGNEQFF	TGTGCCAGCAGTGGTTTCTTTGGCAATGAGCAGTTCTTC	TRBV6-2/TRBV6-3	TRBJ2-1	-	many
CASSVGSAATNTKFF	TGTGCCAGCAGCGTAGGTAGCGCAGCAACGAACACCAAGTTCTTC	TRBV9	TRBJ2-1	-	-
CASSVGRDRQYYGYTF	TGTGCCAGCAGCGTGGGGAGAGATAGGCAGTATTATGGCTACACCTTC	TRBV9	TRBJ1-2	-	once
CASSLEDSGQPQHFF	TGTGCCAGCAGCTTAGAAGACAGCGGGCAGCCCCAGCATTTCTTT	TRBV7-9	TRBJ1-1	-	-
CASNELAPTLYDQYF	TGTGCCAGCAACGAACTAGCGCCTACGCTGTATGATCAGTACTTC	TRBV9	TRBJ2-7	TRBD2	-
CASSYSRGGTEAFF	TGTGCCAGCAGTTACTCGAGAGGGGGCACTGAAGCTTTCTTT	TRBV6-5	TRBJ1-1	-	once
CASSQAGTTYEQYF	TGCGCCAGCAGCCAAGCCGGTACTACCTACGAGCAGTACTTC	TRBV11-1	TRBJ2-7	-	-